A single sample is the source of the 24 T cell receptor beta chains below, sequenced in a study of shared clonotypes between healthy human individuals. Terminally differentiated effector memory CD45RA+ cells were excluded from the naive CD8 cells, which were CD45RO-negative and positively selected for CCR7. Using immunoSEQ multiplex PCR, the repertoire was profiled, and TCRdb retains in-frame clones only, with some absent. Here the sample spans 760,000 or so clones, 96% being singletons. Source material: naive CD8+ T cells sorted from blood. Source of these receptors: a man aged 25-45 years in good health.

About this clone: The junction departs from the called germline gene at one end, perhaps through a read error. V and J are TRBV19 and TRBJ1-1; D remains unclear. Per germline, CDR1 LNHDA and CDR2 SQIVND (reference sequence). This CDR3 has 13 amino acids. The CDR3 here is CASSVDWNTEAFF. CDR3 sequence (DNA): TGTGCCAGTAGTGTAGACTGGAACACTGAAGCTTTCTTT. The full variable domain, completed using reference TRBV19 and TRBJ1-1, is DGGITQSPKYLFRKEGQNVTLSCEQNLNHDAMYWYRQDPGQGLRLIYYSQIVNDFQKGDIAEGYSVSREKKESFPLTVTSAQKNPTAFYLCASSVDWNTEAFFGQGTRLTVV.

The rearrangement uses TRBV5-1 and TRBJ2-1; 13 positions match TRBD2. CDR1 and CDR2 (germline): SGHRS, YFSETQ. The CDR3 length is 13 residues. Unmatched junction bases numbered 1, after V lost 5 bases and J lost 8 bases. CDR3 DNA sequence: TGCGCCAGCAGGACTAGCGGGAGGTATGAGCAGTTCTTC. This encodes CASRTSGRYEQFF. The entire variable domain, with the rest obtained from reference TRBV5-1 and TRBJ2-1, is as follows: KAGVTQTPRYLIKTRGQQVTLSCSPISGHRSVSWYQQTPGQGLQFLFEYFSETQRNKGNFPGRFSGRQFSNSRSEMNVSTLELGDSALYLCASRTSGRYEQFFGPGTRLTVL.

The V and J genes are TRBV19 and TRBJ1-2, with a weak D call TRBD1 (6 bases). CDR1 and CDR2 (germline): LNHDA, SQIVND (reference sequence). Trimming left V 3 bases short and J 10 bases short, with 18 bases between. CDR3 length equals 14 residues. The CDR3 DNA reads as TGTGCCAGTAGTATCTCCGGGACAATCTTCTCCTACACCTTC. Translation: CASSISGTIFSYTF.

The V gene is TRBV7-8, the J gene TRBJ2-6, with TRBD1 matching over 7 bases. CDR1 is SGHVS, CDR2 FQNEAQ, per germline. The CDR3 is 14 residues long. The V segment lost 9 bases and the J segment 0 bases; nucleotides outside the gene matches: 2. CDR3 DNA: TGTGCCAGTGGGGACAGCTCTGGGGCCAACGTCCTGACTTTC. Translated, it gives CASGDSSGANVLTF.

This chain links TRBV4-1 with TRBJ1-4, with a weak D call TRBD1 (6 bases). This CDR3 comprises 16 residues. The germline V gene encodes CDR1 MGHRA and CDR2 YSYEKL. V was trimmed by 3 bases and J by 7 bases, leaving 18 bases between them. DNA for the CDR3: TGCGCCAGCAGCCAGCGCTCAGGGGTTTTCGGTGAAAAACTGTTTTTT. Its translation is CASSQRSGVFGEKLFF.

This rearrangement joins TRBV28 to TRBJ1-2; D unresolved. Germline loops: CDR1 MDHEN, CDR2 SYDVKM. The CDR3 length is 13 residues. V dropped 3 bases and J dropped 0 bases, with 5 bases sitting between them. The CDR3 DNA reads as TGTGCCAGCAGTTTCTCCCCTAACTATGGCTACACCTTC. It encodes CASSFSPNYGYTF.

The rearrangement joins TRBV27 to TRBJ2-7; D unclear. Germline CDR1 is MNHEY and CDR2 is SMNVEV (reference sequence). V dropped 0 bases and J dropped 5 bases, with 14 bases sitting between them. This CDR3 contains 15 residues. CDR3 sequence (DNA): TGTGCCAGCAGTTTATCGACCCCAGCGAGCCACGAGCAGTACTTC. Encoded protein: CASSLSTPASHEQYF.

V gene TRBV9 combines with J gene TRBJ2-3; D is possibly TRBD1 or TRBD2 (6 bases each). Germline-derived CDR1 and CDR2 are SGDLS and YYNGEE. The CDR3 is 15 residues long. Deletions cut 4 bases from V and 4 bases from J, with 16 bases between. The CDR3 nucleotides are TGTGCCAGCAGCTTCCGAGGGGGGAGTGCAGATACGCAGTATTTT. It translates to CASSFRGGSADTQYF.

V usage is TRBV29-1 and J usage is TRBJ2-3; 8 positions agree with TRBD2. The germline CDR1 and CDR2 sequences are SQVTM and ANQGSEA. The CDR3 runs to 14 residues. After removal of 7 bases from V and 5 bases from J, the junction contained 11 bases not matched to a gene. The CDR3 sequence is CSGYSGMSGDTQYF. The CDR3 DNA is TGCAGCGGATATAGCGGGATGTCTGGAGATACGCAGTATTTT.

V and J are TRBV9 and TRBJ1-2; D not certain. The CDR3 runs 10 residues. Germline CDR1 is SGDLS and CDR2 is YYNGEE. Trimming shortened V by 7 bases and J by 7 bases, and 8 bases separated the two germline ends. CDR3 sequence reads: CASGPSGYTF. CDR3 nucleotide sequence: TGTGCCAGCGGACCGTCTGGCTACACCTTC.

The chain joins TRBV7-2 to TRBJ2-3; 7 nucleotides agree with TRBD2. This CDR3 is 15 amino acids long. The V gene end was trimmed by 5 bases and the J gene end by 1 base; junction bases not matched to a gene: 6. Germline V gene lookup returns CDR1 SGHTA and CDR2 FQGNSA. The CDR3 sequence: CASSAREEGTDTQYF. Written as DNA, the CDR3 is TGTGCCAGCAGCGCTCGGGAGGAGGGCACAGATACGCAGTATTTT.

A note on this clone: The sample contains more than one DNA sequence encoding this CDR3. This chain connects TRBV14 to TRBJ2-7; the D is unclear. The V end was cut by 0 bases, the J end by 4 bases, with 1 base between. Germline V gene lookup returns CDR1 SGHDN and CDR2 FVKESK. The CDR3 runs 11 residues. The CDR3 DNA reads as TGTGCCAGCAGCCAAGATTACGAGCAGTACTTC. It yields the protein CASSQDYEQYF.

The genes are TRBV5-1 and TRBJ2-1; D not certain. V shed 0 bases and J shed 5 bases, with 6 bases lying between them. This CDR3 contains 13 residues. The germline V gene encodes CDR1 SGHRS and CDR2 YFSETQ. The CDR3 DNA reads TGCGCCAGCAGCTTGGCGTCAAACAATGAGCAGTTCTTC. Amino acid sequence: CASSLASNNEQFF.

This clone has a single count. The chain joins TRBV7-8 to TRBJ2-1; 12 nucleotides match TRBD1. The CDR3 loop spans 19 amino acids. Germline assignment: CDR1 SGHVS and CDR2 FQNEAQ. After removal of 5 bases from V and 7 bases from J, the junction contained 18 bases not matched to a gene. The CDR3 here is CASSLRDRGRELRWNEQFF. CDR3 nucleotides: TGTGCCAGCAGCCTTAGGGACAGGGGGCGGGAGCTTCGGTGGAATGAGCAGTTCTTC.

The V call is TRBV29-1, the J call TRBJ2-7, with a weak D call TRBD2 (6 bases). Germline V lookup: CDR1 SQVTM, CDR2 ANQGSEA. Between the trimmed V and J ends, which lost 2 bases and 6 bases, there was a span of 20 bases. The CDR3 loop spans 15 amino acids. The CDR3 region is CSVETTPGGIREQYF. As DNA, the CDR3 is TGCAGCGTTGAAACGACCCCCGGAGGGATACGCGAGCAGTACTTC.

This chain connects TRBV10-3 to TRBJ2-7; no clear D gene. This CDR3 spans 11 amino acids. V lost 10 bases, J lost 3 bases, and 10 bases lay in between. Germline V gene lookup returns CDR1 ENHRY and CDR2 SYGVKD. In DNA form, the CDR3 reads TGTGCCACCCTTTTCGGCTACGAGCAGTACTTC. Translated, it gives CATLFGYEQYF.

The chain joins TRBV11-2 to TRBJ2-6; TRBD2 agrees at 7 bases. This CDR3 spans 19 amino acids. V gave up 7 bases and J gave up 0 bases; unmatched junction bases: 15. CDR1 and CDR2 from the germline V gene are SGHAT and FQNNGV. The CDR3 protein is CASIHEREASSSGANVLTF. DNA for the CDR3: TGTGCCAGCATCCACGAGCGGGAAGCTTCGTCCTCTGGGGCCAACGTCCTGACTTTC.

There are a few counts of this clone. The genes are TRBV27 and TRBJ1-5; D might be TRBD1 (6 bases). Deletions cut 4 bases from V and 0 bases from J, with 16 bases between. This CDR3 has 17 amino acids. Germline CDR1 reads MNHEY; CDR2 reads SMNVEV (reference sequence). The CDR3 here is CASSSVRTGYSNQPQHF. Here the CDR3 DNA reads TGTGCCAGCAGTTCAGTCCGAACAGGGTATAGCAATCAGCCCCAGCATTTT.

The chain joins TRBV4-1 to TRBJ1-5, with 9 bases lining up with TRBD1. V was pared by 0 bases and J by 4 bases, with 4 bases of the junction left unmatched. The CDR3 runs 16 residues. Per germline, CDR1 MGHRA and CDR2 YSYEKL. CDR3 in amino acids: CASSQEQGAGNQPQHF. In DNA, the CDR3 is TGCGCCAGCAGCCAAGAACAGGGGGCAGGGAATCAGCCCCAGCATTTT.

The genes are TRBV5-5 and TRBJ1-2, with D possibly TRBD1 on 5 matching bases. Trimming left V 1 base short and J 4 bases short, with 14 bases between. The CDR3 covers 15 residues. CDR1 and CDR2 (germline): SGHKS, YYEKEE (reference sequence). This chain's CDR3 is CASSLSWAGSYGYTF. DNA of the CDR3: TGTGCCAGCAGCTTGAGCTGGGCAGGGAGCTATGGCTACACCTTC.

The V and J genes are TRBV7-3 and TRBJ1-3, with no clear D. The CDR3 contains 14 residues. Trimming shortened V by 3 bases and J by 2 bases, and 8 bases separated the two germline ends. Germline CDR1 SGHTA, CDR2 FQGTGA. CDR3 coding DNA: TGTGCCAGCAGCTTGGGAGGGCCTGGAAACACCATATATTTT. Encoded protein: CASSLGGPGNTIYF.

The chain employs TRBV9 and TRBJ2-5, with D possibly being TRBD2 (6 bases). Trimming removed 7 bases at V and 4 bases at J, with 11 bases between. This CDR3 contains 12 residues. Germline-derived CDR1 and CDR2 are SGDLS and YYNGEE. The CDR3 nucleotides are TGTGCCAGCGGGGGGAAACCAGAGACCCAGTACTTC. Its translation: CASGGKPETQYF.

This rearrangement joins TRBV9 to TRBJ2-3; 9 bases are a match to TRBD2. This CDR3 has 16 amino acids. J lost 0 bases, V lost 3 bases, and 5 bases had no gene match. Germline CDR1 reads SGDLS; CDR2 reads YYNGEE. The CDR3 loop reads CASSDGTSRSTDTQYF. CDR3 bases: TGTGCCAGCAGCGATGGGACTAGCAGAAGCACAGATACGCAGTATTTT.

This chain joins TRBV6-5 and TRBJ2-2, with 8 positions matching TRBD2. The CDR3 is made up of 15 amino acids. V lost 6 bases to trimming and J lost 1 base; unmatched junction nucleotides: 4. Germline-derived CDR1 and CDR2 are MNHEY and SVGAGI. CDR3 residues: CASSVTSGNTGELFF. DNA of the CDR3: TGTGCCAGCAGCGTCACTAGCGGGAACACCGGGGAGCTGTTTTTT.